The clone carrying this T cell receptor (beta chain) was found once. The target antigen is unknown. V was clipped by 0 bases and J by 2 bases; unmatched bases: 13. Germline CDR1 and CDR2: SGHRS and YFSETQ. CDR3 length: 18 amino acids. The data belong to a study of OX40 agonist ivuxolimab in advanced cancers. Study-level background: The eligibility criteria allowed prior anti-PD-1, anti-PD-L1 or anti-CTLA-4 therapy, and 40% had some. Points from the study as a whole: Low clonal expansion, among the lowest seen, marked partial responders at 0.1-3.0 mg/kg.

Measured with immunoSEQ multiplex PCR; TCRdb has only the in-frame clones, and not every one. Among tens of thousands of clones listed, approximately 90% were seen once. If patients had autoimmune disease history or systemic immunosuppression, they were excluded. This TCR derives from an adult with an advanced solid tumor such as melanoma, head and neck, liver or kidney cancer. The V and J genes are TRBV5-1 and TRBJ1-2; 7 bases line up with TRBD1. The sequenced sample was CD4+ or CD8+ T cells sorted from blood, obtained in a trial of the OX40 agonist ivuxolimab. The CDR3 nucleotides read TGCGCCAGCAGCTTGGAAGGGGACAGTTTTAAATACAACTATGGCTACACCTTC. Its translation is CASSLEGDSFKYNYGYTF.